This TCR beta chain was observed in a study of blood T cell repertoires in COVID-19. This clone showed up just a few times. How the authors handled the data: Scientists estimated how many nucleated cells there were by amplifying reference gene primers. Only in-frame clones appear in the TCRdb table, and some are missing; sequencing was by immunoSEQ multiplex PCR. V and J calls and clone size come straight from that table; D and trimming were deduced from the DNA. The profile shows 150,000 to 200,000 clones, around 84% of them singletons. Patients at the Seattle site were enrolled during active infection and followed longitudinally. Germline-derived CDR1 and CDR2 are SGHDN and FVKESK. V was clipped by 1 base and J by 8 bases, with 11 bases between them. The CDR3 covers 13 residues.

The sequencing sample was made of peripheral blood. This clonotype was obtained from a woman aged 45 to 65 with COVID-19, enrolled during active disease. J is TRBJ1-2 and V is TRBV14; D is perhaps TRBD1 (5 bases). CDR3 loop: CASSQVQAEGYTF. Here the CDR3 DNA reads TGTGCCAGCAGCCAAGTACAGGCGGAAGGCTACACCTTC.